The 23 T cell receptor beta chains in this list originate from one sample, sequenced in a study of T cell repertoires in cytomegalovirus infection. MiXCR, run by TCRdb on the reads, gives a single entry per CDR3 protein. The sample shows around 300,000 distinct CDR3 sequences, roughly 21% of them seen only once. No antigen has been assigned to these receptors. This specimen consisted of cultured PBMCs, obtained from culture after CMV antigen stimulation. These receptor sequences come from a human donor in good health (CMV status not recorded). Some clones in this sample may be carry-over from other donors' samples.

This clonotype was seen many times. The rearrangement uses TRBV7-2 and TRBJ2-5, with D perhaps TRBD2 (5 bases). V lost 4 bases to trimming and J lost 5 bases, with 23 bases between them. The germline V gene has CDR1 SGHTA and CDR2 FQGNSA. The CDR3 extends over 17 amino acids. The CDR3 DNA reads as TGTGCCAGCAGCTCCCGAATCTCAGCGGCTCACAAGGAGACCCAGTACTTC. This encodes CASSSRISAAHKETQYF.

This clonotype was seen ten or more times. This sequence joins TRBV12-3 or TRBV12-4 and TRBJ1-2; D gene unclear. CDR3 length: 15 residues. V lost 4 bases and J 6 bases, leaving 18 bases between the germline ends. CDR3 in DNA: TGTGCCAGCAGTTCCACCCGCCTGGGAGGGCATGGCTACACCTTC. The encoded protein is CASSSTRLGGHGYTF.

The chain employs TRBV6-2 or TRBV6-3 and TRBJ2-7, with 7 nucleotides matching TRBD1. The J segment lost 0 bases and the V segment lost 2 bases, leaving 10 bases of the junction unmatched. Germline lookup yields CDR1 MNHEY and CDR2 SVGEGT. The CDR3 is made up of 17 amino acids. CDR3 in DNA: TGTGCCAGCAGTTACCTCCTGCCGGGACAGAGCTCCTACGAGCAGTACGTC. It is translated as CASSYLLPGQSSYEQYV.

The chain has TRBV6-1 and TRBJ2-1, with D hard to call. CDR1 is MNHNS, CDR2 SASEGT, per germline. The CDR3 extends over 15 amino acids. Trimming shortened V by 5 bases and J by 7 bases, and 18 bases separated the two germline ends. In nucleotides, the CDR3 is TGTGCCAGCAGTTACCGAATGCCGTCTAGTAATGAGCAGTTCTTC. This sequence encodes CASSYRMPSSNEQFF.

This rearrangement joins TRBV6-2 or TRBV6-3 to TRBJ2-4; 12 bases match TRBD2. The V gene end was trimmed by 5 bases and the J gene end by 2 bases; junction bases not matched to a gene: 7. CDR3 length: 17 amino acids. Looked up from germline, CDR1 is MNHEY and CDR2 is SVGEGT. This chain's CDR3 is CASSKRLAGESKNIQYF. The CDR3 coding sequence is TGTGCCAGCAGTAAGCGACTAGCGGGAGAATCCAAAAACATTCAGTACTTC.

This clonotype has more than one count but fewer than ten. CDR3 in DNA: TGCGCCAGCAGCGGCGGGATGACAGATACGCAGTATTTT. This encodes CASSGGMTDTQYF. V usage is TRBV5-1 and J usage is TRBJ2-3; tentatively, D is TRBD2 (6 bases). The CDR3 spans 13 residues. V was trimmed by 4 bases and J by 3 bases, leaving 9 bases between them. The germline V gene encodes CDR1 SGHRS and CDR2 YFSETQ. The whole variable domain, remainder taken from reference TRBV5-1 and TRBJ2-3, is KAGVTQTPRYLIKTRGQQVTLSCSPISGHRSVSWYQQTPGQGLQFLFEYFSETQRNKGNFPGRFSGRQFSNSRSEMNVSTLELGDSALYLCASSGGMTDTQYFGPGTRLTVL.

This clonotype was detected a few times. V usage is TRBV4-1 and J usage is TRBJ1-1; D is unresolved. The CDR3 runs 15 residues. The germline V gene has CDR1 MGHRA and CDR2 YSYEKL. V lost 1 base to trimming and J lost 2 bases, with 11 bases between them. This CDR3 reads CASSQGVVSNTEAFF. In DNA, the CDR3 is TGCGCCAGCAGCCAAGGCGTGGTGTCAAACACTGAAGCTTTCTTT.

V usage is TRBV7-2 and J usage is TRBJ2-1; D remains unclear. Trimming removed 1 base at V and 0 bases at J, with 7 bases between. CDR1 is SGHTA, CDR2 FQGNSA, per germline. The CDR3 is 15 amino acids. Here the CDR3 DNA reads TGTGCCAGCAGCTTAGTTTTGGGCTCCTACAATGAGCAGTTCTTC. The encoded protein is CASSLVLGSYNEQFF.

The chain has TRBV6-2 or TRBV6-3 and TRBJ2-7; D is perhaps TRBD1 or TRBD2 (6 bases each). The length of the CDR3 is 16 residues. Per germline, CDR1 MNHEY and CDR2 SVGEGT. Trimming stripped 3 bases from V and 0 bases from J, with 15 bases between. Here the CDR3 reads CASSYGGQGGSYEQYV. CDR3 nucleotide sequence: TGTGCCAGCAGTTATGGGGGGCAGGGCGGCTCCTACGAGCAGTACGTC.

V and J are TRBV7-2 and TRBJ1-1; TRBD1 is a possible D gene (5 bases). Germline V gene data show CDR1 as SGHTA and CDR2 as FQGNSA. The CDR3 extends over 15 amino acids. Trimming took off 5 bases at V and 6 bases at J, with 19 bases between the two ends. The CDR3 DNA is TGTGCCAGCAGCCCAACCGGGACCATGTGGGCTGAAGCTTTCTTT. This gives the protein CASSPTGTMWAEAFF.

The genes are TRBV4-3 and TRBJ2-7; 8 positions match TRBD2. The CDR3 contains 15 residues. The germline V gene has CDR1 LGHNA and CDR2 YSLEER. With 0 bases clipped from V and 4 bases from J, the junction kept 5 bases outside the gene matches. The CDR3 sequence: CASSQDPGGRYEQYF. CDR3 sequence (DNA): TGCGCCAGCAGCCAAGACCCCGGCGGGAGGTACGAGCAGTACTTC.

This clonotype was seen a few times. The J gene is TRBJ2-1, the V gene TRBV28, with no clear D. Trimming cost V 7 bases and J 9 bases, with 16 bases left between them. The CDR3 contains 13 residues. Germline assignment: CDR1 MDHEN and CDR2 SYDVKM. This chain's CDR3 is CASTTFLAGEQFF. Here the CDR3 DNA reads TGTGCCAGCACCACCTTCTTGGCTGGTGAGCAGTTCTTC.

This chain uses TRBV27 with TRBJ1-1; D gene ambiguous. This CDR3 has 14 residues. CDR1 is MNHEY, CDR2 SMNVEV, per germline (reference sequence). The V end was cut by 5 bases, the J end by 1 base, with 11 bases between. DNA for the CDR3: TGTGCCAGCAGTAACCCCTACAGGAACACTGAAGCTTTCTTT. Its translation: CASSNPYRNTEAFF.

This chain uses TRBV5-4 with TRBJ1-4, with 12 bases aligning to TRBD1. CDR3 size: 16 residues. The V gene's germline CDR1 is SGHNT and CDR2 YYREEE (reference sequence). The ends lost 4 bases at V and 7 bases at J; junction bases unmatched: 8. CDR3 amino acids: CASSGRDRGHGEKLFF. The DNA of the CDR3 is TGTGCCAGCAGCGGCCGGGACAGGGGGCATGGTGAAAAACTGTTTTTT. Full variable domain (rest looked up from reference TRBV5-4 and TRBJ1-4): ETGVTQSPTHLIKTRGQQVTLRCSSQSGHNTVSWYQQALGQGPQFIFQYYREEENGRGNFPPRFSGLQFPNYSSELNVNALELDDSALYLCASSGRDRGHGEKLFFGSGTQLSVL.

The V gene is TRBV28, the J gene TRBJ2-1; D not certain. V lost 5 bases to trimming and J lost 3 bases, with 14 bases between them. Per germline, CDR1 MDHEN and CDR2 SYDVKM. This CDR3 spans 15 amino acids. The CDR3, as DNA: TGTGCCAGCAGTCCACCAGAAGCAGGCTACAATGAGCAGTTCTTC. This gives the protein CASSPPEAGYNEQFF.

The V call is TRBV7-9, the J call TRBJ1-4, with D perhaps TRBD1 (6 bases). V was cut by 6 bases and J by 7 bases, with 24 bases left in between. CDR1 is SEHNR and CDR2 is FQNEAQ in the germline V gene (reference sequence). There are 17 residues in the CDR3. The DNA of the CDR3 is TGTGCCAGCAGTCCCGGGCTCGGGGGCAGGCGAGGTGAAAAACTGTTTTTT. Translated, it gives CASSPGLGGRRGEKLFF.

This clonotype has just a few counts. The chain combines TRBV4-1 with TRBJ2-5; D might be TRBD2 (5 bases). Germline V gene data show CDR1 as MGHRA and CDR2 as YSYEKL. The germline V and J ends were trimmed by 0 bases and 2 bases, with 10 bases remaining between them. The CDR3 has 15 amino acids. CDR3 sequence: CASSQEELGQETQYF. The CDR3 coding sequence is TGCGCCAGCAGCCAAGAAGAACTAGGACAAGAGACCCAGTACTTC.

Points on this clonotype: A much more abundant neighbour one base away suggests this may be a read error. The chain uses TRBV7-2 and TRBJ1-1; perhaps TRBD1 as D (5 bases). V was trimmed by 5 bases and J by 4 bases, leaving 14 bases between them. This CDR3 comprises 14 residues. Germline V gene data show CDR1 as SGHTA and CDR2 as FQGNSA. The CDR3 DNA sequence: TGTGCCAGCAGCCCCAGGGTGAGTGGCACTGAAGCTTTCTTT. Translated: CASSPRVSGTEAFF.

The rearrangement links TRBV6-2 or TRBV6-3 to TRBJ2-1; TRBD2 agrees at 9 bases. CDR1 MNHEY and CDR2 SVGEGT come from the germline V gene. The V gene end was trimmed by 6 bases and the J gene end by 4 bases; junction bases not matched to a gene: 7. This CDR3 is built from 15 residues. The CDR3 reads CASSRGGRGYNEQFF. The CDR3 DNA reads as TGTGCCAGCAGCCGCGGCGGGAGGGGATACAATGAGCAGTTCTTC.

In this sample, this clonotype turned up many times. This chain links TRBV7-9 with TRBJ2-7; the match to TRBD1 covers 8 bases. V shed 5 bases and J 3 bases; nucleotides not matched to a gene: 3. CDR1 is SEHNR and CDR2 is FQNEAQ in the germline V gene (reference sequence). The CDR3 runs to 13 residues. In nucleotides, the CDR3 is TGTGCCAGCAGCCCAGGGGGCAGCTACGAGCAGTACGTC. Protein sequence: CASSPGGSYEQYV.

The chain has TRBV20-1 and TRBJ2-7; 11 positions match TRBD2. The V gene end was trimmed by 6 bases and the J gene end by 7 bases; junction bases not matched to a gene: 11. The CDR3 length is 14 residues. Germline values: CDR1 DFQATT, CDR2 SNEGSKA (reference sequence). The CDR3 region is CSAILAGGPEEQYF. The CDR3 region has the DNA TGCAGTGCCATTTTAGCGGGAGGGCCGGAAGAGCAGTACTTC.

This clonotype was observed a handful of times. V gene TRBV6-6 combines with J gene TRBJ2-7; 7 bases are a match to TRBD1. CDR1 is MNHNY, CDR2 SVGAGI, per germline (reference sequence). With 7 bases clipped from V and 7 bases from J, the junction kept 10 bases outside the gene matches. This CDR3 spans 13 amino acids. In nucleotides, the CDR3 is TGTGCCAGCAATAACAGGGGTGGGGGAGAGCAGTACGTC. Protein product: CASNNRGGGEQYV.

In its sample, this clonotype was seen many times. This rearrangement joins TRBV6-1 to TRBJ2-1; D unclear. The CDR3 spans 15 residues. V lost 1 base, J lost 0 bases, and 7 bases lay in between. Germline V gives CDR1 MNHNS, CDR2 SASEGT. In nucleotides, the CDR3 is TGTGCCAGCAGTGAAGTAAGAGGCTCCTACAATGAGCAGTTCTTC. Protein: CASSEVRGSYNEQFF.